These 6 T cell receptor beta chains were sequenced from one sample in a study of blood T cell repertoires in COVID-19 (dated by TCRdb to 2018 to 2021). The library was produced with the immunoSEQ multiplex PCR assay. TCRdb provides this immuneACCESS table in a form limited to in-frame rearrangements. Some clones are lacking; in checked studies, under half of them reflect an unresolved V gene, and why the rest are absent is not known. The table for this sample lists some 250,000 clones; roughly 84% of them were counted only once. Together, the top ten hold approximately 4.8% of the sample. The sample comprised peripheral blood. The source of these receptors is a man aged 45-60 years with active or convalescent COVID-19.

The chain's CDR3 is CASSVGQGGFGETQYF. The CDR3 bases are TGTGCCAGCAGCGTGGGACAGGGTGGATTTGGAGAGACCCAGTACTTC. The rearrangement links TRBV7-8 to TRBJ2-5; 9 bases align to TRBD1. CDR3 length equals 16 residues. CDR1 is SGHVS and CDR2 is FQNEAQ in the germline V gene. After removal of 5 bases from V and 4 bases from J, the junction contained 11 bases not matched to a gene.

The chain couples TRBV6-1 to TRBJ2-1; 9 bases are shared with TRBD2. Germline V gene lookup returns CDR1 MNHNS and CDR2 SASEGT. After removal of 3 bases from V and 4 bases from J, the junction contained 4 bases not matched to a gene. This CDR3 is built from 15 residues. CDR3 region: CASSERRGGYNEQFF. The CDR3 DNA follows: TGTGCCAGCAGTGAGAGGCGGGGGGGGTACAATGAGCAGTTCTTC.

The chain joins TRBV2 to TRBJ1-3; 7 bases fit TRBD1. The germline V gene has CDR1 SNHLY and CDR2 FYNNEI. V was clipped by 7 bases and J by 0 bases; unmatched bases: 9. CDR3 size: 16 residues. CDR3 protein: CASTSHRDSSGNTIYF. CDR3 in DNA: TGTGCCAGCACCTCGCACCGGGACAGCTCTGGAAACACCATATATTTT.

This rearrangement joins TRBV6-6 to TRBJ1-1; 8 nucleotides agree with TRBD1. Germline V gene lookup returns CDR1 MNHNY and CDR2 SVGAGI (reference sequence). The CDR3 covers 14 residues. The V and J ends lost 7 bases and 5 bases, in that order; junction bases with no gene match: 9. In DNA, the CDR3 is TGTGCCAGCACCGAGACAGGGGTTGTAACTGAAGCTTTCTTT. Its translation: CASTETGVVTEAFF.

V usage is TRBV6-5 and J usage is TRBJ1-1; D possibly corresponds to TRBD1 (6 bases). Trimming cost V 11 bases and J 5 bases, with 15 bases left between them. The CDR3 runs 12 residues. Germline CDR1 MNHEY, CDR2 SVGAGI. CDR3: CAGRRGQTEAFF. Written as DNA, the CDR3 is TGTGCCGGTCGGCGGGGGCAAACTGAAGCTTTCTTT.

J is TRBJ2-7 and V is TRBV10-3, with D tentatively TRBD2 (6 bases). Germline CDR1 is ENHRY and CDR2 is SYGVKD. CDR3 length: 12 residues. V gave up 5 bases and J gave up 6 bases, with 11 bases separating them. The CDR3 sequence is CAISIGGTEQYF. The DNA of the CDR3 is TGTGCCATCAGTATTGGAGGGACCGAGCAGTACTTC.